This T cell receptor (beta chain) appears in the sequencing data of a study of CD8 T cells in ankylosing spondylitis. General observations from the study: A motif of fewer than ten highly homologous TCR beta variants was seen as apparently characteristic of ankylosing spondylitis blood. Disease-associated clones were CD8+ and fairly uncommon in peripheral blood.

V lost 1 base and J lost 3; bases outside the gene matches: 6. CDR3 length: 17 residues. CDR1 and CDR2 (germline): LGHNA, YNFKEQ. Quantitative molecular-barcoded 5'-RACE generated the TCR beta libraries. In TCRdb, the 5' RACE reads were re-called with MiXCR into one record per CDR3 protein. This sample carries about 220,000 distinct CDR3 sequences, around 6.6% of them seen once, and the ten largest clones take 12% to 15%. This clonotype was picked up a small number of times. Its cognate antigen is unknown. The sample was blood, either unsorted or a sorted T cell fraction (not recorded which). The sequence came from a male donor with ankylosing spondylitis. The chain joins TRBV4-2 to TRBJ2-1; 10 nucleotides line up with TRBD1. The CDR3 nucleotides are TGTGCCAGCAGCCAAGTCGTCGGACAGGGGGGCTACAATGAGCAGTTCTTC. Amino acid sequence: CASSQVVGQGGYNEQFF.